The 20 T cell receptor beta chains given below trace back to one sample, sequenced in a study of CD8+ T cells in alopecia areata. As for treatment: oral pan-JAK inhibitor, 5-10 mg twice daily. RNA was extracted and reverse transcribed into cDNA as the sequencing template. Clones were sequenced by immunoSEQ multiplex PCR, and TCRdb holds only the in-frame ones, with some missing. This sample has a few hundred thousand clones; just over 65% occur once, and the top ten carry around 1.3%. Sequencing was performed on CD4+ T cells sorted from blood, taken between weeks 43 and 45, from a patient treated with tofacitinib. Receptors were obtained from a human donor with alopecia areata.

The chain uses TRBV15 and TRBJ1-4; D unclear. V was trimmed by 0 bases and J by 5 bases, leaving 10 bases between them. Germline V gene sequence: CDR1 LNHNV, CDR2 YYDKDF (reference sequence). This CDR3 is 15 amino acids long. The CDR3: CATSRDPQSNEKLFF. The CDR3 DNA reads TGTGCCACCAGCAGAGATCCCCAGTCCAATGAAAAACTGTTTTTT.

The chain has TRBV10-3 and TRBJ2-3, with 12 positions matching TRBD2. Germline lookup yields CDR1 ENHRY and CDR2 SYGVKD. This CDR3 has 22 residues. V shed 4 bases, J shed 2 bases, and the junction held 22 bases outside the gene matches. CDR3 sequence reads: CAISVSSRLAGAATRITDTQYF. The CDR3 nucleotides read TGTGCCATCAGTGTGTCCTCCAGACTAGCGGGGGCCGCCACCCGAATCACAGATACGCAGTATTTT.

In its sample, this clone was seen a few times. The chain's CDR3 is CAWSLLGGLATEAFF. Written as DNA, the CDR3 is TGTGCCTGGAGTCTTCTGGGAGGCCTGGCCACTGAAGCTTTCTTT. V is TRBV30 and J is TRBJ1-1; D unclear. V lost 2 bases and J 4 bases, leaving 17 bases between the germline ends. CDR1 is GTSNPN and CDR2 is SVGIG in the germline V gene (reference sequence). This CDR3 is built from 15 residues.

This chain joins TRBV15 and TRBJ1-2; a possible D gene is TRBD1 (6 bases). Trimming shortened V by 1 base and J by 2 bases, and 8 bases separated the two germline ends. CDR3 length: 14 residues. The germline V gene has CDR1 LNHNV and CDR2 YYDKDF (reference sequence). The CDR3 DNA reads as TGTGCCACCAGCAGAGCCGGGACAAACTATGGCTACACCTTC. Encoded protein: CATSRAGTNYGYTF.

The chain has TRBV27 and TRBJ2-1, with unresolved D. The CDR3 runs 15 residues. Trimming pared 5 bases from V and 3 bases from J, leaving 14 bases between. Germline-derived CDR1 and CDR2 are MNHEY and SMNVEV (reference sequence). The CDR3 reads CASSPLVDRYNEQFF. CDR3 sequence (DNA): TGTGCCAGCAGTCCCTTGGTTGACCGCTACAATGAGCAGTTCTTC.

The DNA of the CDR3 is TGTGCCTGGAGGCTCGGAGGGACGGGAAGCACTGAAGCTTTCTTT. Residues: CAWRLGGTGSTEAFF. V and J are TRBV30 and TRBJ1-1, with D possibly being TRBD1 (5 bases). With 3 bases removed from V and 4 bases from J, the gap between germline ends came to 18 bases. Germline lookup yields CDR1 GTSNPN and CDR2 SVGIG (reference sequence). This CDR3 has 15 amino acids.

The table lists this clone with a count of one. The chain recombines TRBV7-3 with TRBJ1-5; no definite D call. The CDR3 loop spans 13 amino acids. Germline V lookup: CDR1 SGHTA, CDR2 FQGTGA. Between the trimmed V and J ends, which lost 0 bases and 6 bases, there was a span of 6 bases. The CDR3 protein is CASSLTPRQPQHF. The CDR3 DNA reads TGTGCCAGCAGCTTAACCCCCCGTCAGCCCCAGCATTTT.

This chain links TRBV5-1 with TRBJ1-1; D remains ambiguous. Germline CDR1 is SGHRS and CDR2 is YFSETQ. The ends were cut back, 2 bases at V and 0 bases at J, with 11 bases in the middle. The CDR3 loop spans 15 amino acids. CDR3 nucleotides: TGCGCCAGCAGCTTTGAGTATGGGATGAACACTGAAGCTTTCTTT. Amino acid sequence: CASSFEYGMNTEAFF.

CDR3 sequence: CASSLAGGSGRAFF. The CDR3 region has the DNA TGCGCCAGCAGCCTCGCTGGTGGGTCAGGGAGAGCTTTCTTT. V and J are TRBV4-3 and TRBJ1-1, with a weak D call TRBD1 (5 bases). This CDR3 spans 14 amino acids. Germline CDR1 is LGHNA and CDR2 is YSLEER. Trimming removed 4 bases from V and 10 bases from J, with 19 bases in between.

The rearrangement joins TRBV29-1 to TRBJ1-1; no definite D call. The V and J ends lost 5 bases and 0 bases respectively, with 13 bases between them. Germline V lookup: CDR1 SQVTM, CDR2 ANQGSEA. There are 14 residues in the CDR3. The CDR3 here is CSVSSVVLNTEAFF. The CDR3 region has the DNA TGCAGCGTTAGTTCGGTGGTCCTGAACACTGAAGCTTTCTTT.

This chain joins TRBV14 and TRBJ1-2; TRBD1 agrees at 11 bases. This CDR3 has 15 residues. V lost 4 bases to trimming and J lost 5 bases; unmatched junction nucleotides: 6. Germline assignment: CDR1 SGHDN and CDR2 FVKESK. CDR3 sequence: CASSPRTGGLYGYTF. The CDR3 DNA reads TGTGCCAGCAGCCCTAGGACAGGGGGCTTGTATGGCTACACCTTC.

This clone was detected only a few times. V and J are TRBV7-2 and TRBJ2-2; D is undetermined. Trimming left V 2 bases short and J 6 bases short, with 7 bases between. The CDR3 contains 13 residues. Germline V gene sequence: CDR1 SGHTA, CDR2 FQGNSA. The CDR3 reads CASSLQNPGELFF. CDR3 bases: TGTGCCAGCAGCTTACAGAATCCCGGGGAGCTGTTTTTT.

The rearrangement joins TRBV29-1 to TRBJ2-7, with 8 bases fitting TRBD1. The junction had 7 bases not matched to a gene; V was cut back by 4 bases and J by 5 bases. CDR1 is SQVTM, CDR2 ANQGSEA, per germline. The CDR3 consists of 13 residues. The CDR3 DNA reads TGCAGCGTTGCGTCCAGGGGGCTCGACGAGCAGTACTTC. This gives the protein CSVASRGLDEQYF.

The genes are TRBV5-1 and TRBJ2-4; possibly TRBD2 for D (6 bases). CDR1 SGHRS and CDR2 YFSETQ come from the germline V gene. V was shortened by 4 bases and J by 3 bases, with 11 bases between the two germline ends. The CDR3 runs 14 residues. This CDR3 is CASSRSGDKNIQYF. The CDR3 region has the DNA TGCGCCAGCAGCCGCTCGGGAGACAAAAACATTCAGTACTTC.

On this clone itself: The junction differs from germline at one of its ends, possibly a read error. The rearrangement uses TRBV6-1 and TRBJ2-7, with 8 positions matching TRBD1. Germline assignment: CDR1 MNHNS and CDR2 SASEGT. The CDR3 loop spans 13 amino acids. The CDR3 loop is CASREGQGYEQYF. The DNA of the CDR3 is TGTGCCAGCAGGGAAGGACAGGGCTACGAGCAGTACTTC.

This clone was seen only a few times. Other DNA sequences in the same sample also yield this CDR3. This chain connects TRBV29-1 to TRBJ1-1; possible D gene TRBD1, 5 bases. CDR1 is SQVTM, CDR2 ANQGSEA, per germline. The length of the CDR3 is 13 residues. Deletions cut 4 bases from V and 0 bases from J, with 9 bases between. CDR3 DNA sequence: TGCAGCGTTGGACAGCTAATGAACACTGAAGCTTTCTTT. It codes for CSVGQLMNTEAFF.

The J gene is TRBJ1-2, the V gene TRBV7-2; possibly TRBD1 for D (5 bases). The CDR3 loop spans 15 amino acids. Germline V gene data show CDR1 as SGHTA and CDR2 as FQGNSA. V was clipped by 5 bases and J by 2 bases, with 15 bases between them. CDR3 sequence: CASSERDRGNYGYTF. The CDR3 DNA sequence: TGTGCCAGCAGCGAGAGAGACCGGGGGAACTATGGCTACACCTTC.

V and J are TRBV6-5 and TRBJ2-5; D gene uncertain. CDR1 and CDR2 from the germline V gene are MNHEY and SVGAGI. The CDR3 sequence is 12 residues long. V lost 7 bases and J 4 bases, leaving 10 bases between the germline ends. The CDR3 sequence is CASKPPGETQYF. CDR3 coding DNA: TGTGCCAGCAAACCGCCGGGAGAGACCCAGTACTTC.

The chain carries TRBV10-3 and TRBJ1-5; perhaps TRBD1 as D (5 bases). CDR3 length equals 15 residues. CDR1 and CDR2 (germline): ENHRY, SYGVKD. V was trimmed by 8 bases and J by 3 bases, leaving 17 bases between them. The CDR3 here is CAIGEGERNNQPQHF. CDR3 sequence (DNA): TGTGCCATCGGCGAAGGGGAGAGAAACAATCAGCCCCAGCATTTT.

The chain employs TRBV29-1 and TRBJ2-5, with D possibly matching TRBD2 (6 bases). The CDR3 is 12 amino acids. CDR1 is SQVTM and CDR2 is ANQGSEA in the germline V gene. V lost 4 bases to trimming and J lost 4 bases, with 10 bases between them. The CDR3 coding sequence is TGCAGCGTTGGCCGGGGGTCAGAGACCCAGTACTTC. Translation: CSVGRGSETQYF.